These 7 T cell receptor beta chains were all obtained from the same sample, sequenced in a study of PD-1 blockade in classical Hodgkin lymphoma. With no exception, relapse followed autologous stem cell transplantation in all patients, and brentuximab vedotin exposure varied. Assay: immunoSEQ multiplex PCR; the TCRdb copy retains only in-frame clones and omits some. This table holds over 25,000 clones, around 71% found once. The sequencing used peripheral blood mononuclear cells (PBMCs), collected before the second cycle of nivolumab. All receptors come from a human donor with classical Hodgkin lymphoma.

The genes are TRBV13 and TRBJ2-1; the D is unclear. The CDR3 has 12 residues. Between the trimmed V and J ends, which lost 4 bases and 9 bases, there was a span of 10 bases. CDR1 is PRHDT, CDR2 FYEKMQ, per germline (reference sequence). The CDR3: CASSYGLSEQFF. CDR3 DNA sequence: TGTGCCAGCAGCTACGGGTTGAGTGAGCAGTTCTTC.

The chain combines TRBV2 with TRBJ1-1, with 8 bases that match TRBD1. V lost 6 bases, J lost 10 bases, and 10 bases stayed unmatched. The CDR3 has 13 residues. Looked up from germline, CDR1 is SNHLY and CDR2 is FYNNEI. The CDR3 spells CASSLRTGRVAFF. The CDR3 nucleotides are TGTGCCAGCAGCCTTAGGACAGGGCGGGTAGCTTTCTTT.

The chain employs TRBV4-3 and TRBJ1-2, with 8 bases lining up with TRBD1. The CDR3 totals 16 residues. The germline V gene encodes CDR1 LGHNA and CDR2 YSLEER. V dropped 4 bases and J dropped 0; count of bases not matched to a gene: 7. The CDR3 sequence: CASSLNPGQANYGYTF. The CDR3 nucleotides are TGCGCCAGCAGCCTCAATCCGGGACAGGCTAACTATGGCTACACCTTC.

The V and J genes are TRBV7-9 and TRBJ1-6; unclear D gene. Germline V gene sequence: CDR1 SEHNR, CDR2 FQNEAQ (reference sequence). CDR3 length equals 16 residues. V lost 3 bases, J lost 8 bases, and 17 bases lay in between. Here the CDR3 reads CASSLTAGIRDSPLHF. The CDR3 DNA is TGTGCCAGCAGCTTGACGGCCGGTATTCGAGATTCACCCCTCCACTTT.

The chain combines TRBV28 with TRBJ1-3; no firm D call. This CDR3 is built from 17 residues. CDR1 is MDHEN, CDR2 SYDVKM, per germline. V gave up 4 bases and J gave up 1 base, with 17 bases separating them. In DNA form, the CDR3 reads TGTGCCAGCAGTTCACCCGCCTCACCCCTATCTGGAAACACCATATATTTT. Translating it yields CASSSPASPLSGNTIYF.

This clone was picked up one time. The chain combines TRBV9 with TRBJ2-7, with a weak D call TRBD1 (5 bases). The CDR3 length is 13 residues. With 3 bases removed from V and 2 bases from J, the gap between germline ends came to 9 bases. The germline V gene encodes CDR1 SGDLS and CDR2 YYNGEE. The CDR3 sequence: CASSGGGPYEQYF. The CDR3 nucleotides read TGTGCCAGCAGCGGGGGCGGCCCCTACGAGCAGTACTTC.

The CDR3 DNA reads as TGTGCCACCACGACTAGCGGGGGCCCTCTCACCGGGGAGCTGTTTTTT. Protein: CATTTSGGPLTGELFF. J is TRBJ2-2 and V is TRBV19; 12 positions match TRBD2. Germline V gene data show CDR1 as LNHDA and CDR2 as SQIVND (reference sequence). There are 16 residues in the CDR3. V lost 10 bases, J lost 4 bases, and 10 bases stayed unmatched.